The 20 T cell receptor beta chains given below trace back to one sample, sequenced in a study of blood T cell repertoires in COVID-19. Here immunoSEQ multiplex PCR was the method, and the copy in TCRdb shows in-frame clones only, minus some. The sample lists about 67,000 clones, 80% to 90% occurring once. The sequenced material came from peripheral blood. Source of these receptors: a man aged 45-60 years with active COVID-19.

The chain is built from TRBV28 and TRBJ1-3; D not certain. CDR1 and CDR2 (germline): MDHEN, SYDVKM. The CDR3 runs to 12 residues. V lost 3 bases, J lost 5 bases, and 5 bases lay in between. DNA of the CDR3: TGTGCCAGCAGTTTTCTAAGAAACACCATATATTTT. This gives the protein CASSFLRNTIYF.

This clone was seen more than once but under ten times. The genes are TRBV5-6 and TRBJ2-3; 13 bases align to TRBD2. Germline CDR1 SGHDT, CDR2 YYEEEE. V lost 4 bases, J lost 3 bases, and 2 bases stayed unmatched. The CDR3 is made up of 15 amino acids. The CDR3 DNA follows: TGTGCCAGCAGCCGGACTAGCGGGAGTACAGATACGCAGTATTTT. It yields the protein CASSRTSGSTDTQYF.

The V call is TRBV24-1, the J call TRBJ1-2; 11 nucleotides agree with TRBD1. Per germline, CDR1 KGHDR and CDR2 SFDVKD. Trimming at V came to 2 bases and at J to 8 bases, leaving 9 bases not matched to a gene. The CDR3 loop spans 16 amino acids. CDR3: CATSDSRTGGAGGYTF. The CDR3, as DNA: TGTGCCACCAGTGATTCAAGGACAGGGGGCGCGGGGGGCTACACCTTC.

The chain is built from TRBV5-4 and TRBJ1-2, with D tentatively TRBD1 (6 bases). The V end was cut by 1 base, the J end by 3 bases, with 10 bases between. CDR1 SGHNT and CDR2 YYREEE come from the germline V gene (reference sequence). The CDR3 consists of 14 residues. The CDR3 DNA reads TGTGCCAGCAGCTTGTCCAGGGGAGACTATGGCTACACCTTC. It yields the protein CASSLSRGDYGYTF.

This clone was seen only once. Other DNA sequences in this specimen translate into the identical CDR3. This chain connects TRBV18 to TRBJ2-6; TRBD1 agrees at 9 bases. V gave up 6 bases and J gave up 0 bases; unmatched junction bases: 9. The germline CDR1 and CDR2 sequences are KGHSH and LQKENI. The CDR3 is 18 amino acids. CDR3: CASSLRTGALSGANVLTF. Here the CDR3 DNA reads TGTGCCAGCTCTCTACGGACAGGGGCCCTCTCTGGGGCCAACGTCCTGACTTTC.

The chain recombines TRBV3-1 (or the pseudogene TRBV3-2) with TRBJ2-2; 10 bases are shared with TRBD2. J gave up 5 bases and V 3 bases, and 3 bases lay outside the gene matches. The CDR3 extends over 15 amino acids. Germline lookup yields CDR1 LGHDT and CDR2 YNNKEL (reference sequence). In nucleotides, the CDR3 is TGTGCCAGCAGCCAGGCTAGCGGGAGAACCGGGGAGCTGTTTTTT. Translating gives CASSQASGRTGELFF.

J is TRBJ1-1 and V is TRBV6-5; D perhaps matches TRBD1 (6 bases). The CDR3 spans 15 residues. Germline assignment: CDR1 MNHEY and CDR2 SVGAGI. With 7 bases removed from V and 1 base from J, the gap between germline ends came to 16 bases. The CDR3: CASNWGPGQNTEAFF. As DNA, the CDR3 is TGTGCCAGCAATTGGGGTCCGGGACAGAACACTGAAGCTTTCTTT.

This rearrangement joins TRBV5-1 to TRBJ1-5, with D unclear. The germline V gene encodes CDR1 SGHRS and CDR2 YFSETQ. V lost 5 bases and J 1 base, leaving 16 bases between the germline ends. This CDR3 spans 16 amino acids. The CDR3 DNA reads as TGCGCCAGCAGAGGTGGAGCACCGGGGAGCAATCAGCCCCAGCATTTT. Protein: CASRGGAPGSNQPQHF.

The chain employs TRBV2 and TRBJ2-2; the D gene is possibly TRBD1 (6 bases). This CDR3 region has 13 residues. Trimming cost V 7 bases and J 6 bases, with 12 bases left between them. CDR1 SNHLY and CDR2 FYNNEI come from the germline V gene. The CDR3 DNA is TGTGCCAGCACGAAGGACAGTCCCGGGGAGCTGTTTTTT. It codes for CASTKDSPGELFF.

This chain connects TRBV29-1 to TRBJ2-1; 9 bases align to TRBD1. CDR3 length: 13 amino acids. Looked up from germline, CDR1 is SQVTM and CDR2 is ANQGSEA. V lost 7 bases to trimming and J lost 3 bases; unmatched junction nucleotides: 4. The CDR3 protein is CSAPGQGYNEQFF. In DNA form, the CDR3 reads TGCAGCGCACCGGGACAGGGCTACAATGAGCAGTTCTTC.

This chain connects TRBV5-1 to TRBJ1-4, with a possible D match to TRBD1 (5 bases). V was pared by 5 bases and J by 3 bases, with 8 bases between. CDR3 length: 13 residues. Germline V lookup: CDR1 SGHRS, CDR2 YFSETQ. The chain's CDR3 is CASRQGSNEKLFF. In DNA, the CDR3 is TGCGCCAGCAGGCAGGGTTCTAATGAAAAACTGTTTTTT.

The rearrangement links TRBV7-3 to TRBJ2-7; 9 bases are shared with TRBD2. There are 15 residues in the CDR3. Trimming at V came to 0 bases and at J to 2 bases, leaving 2 bases not matched to a gene. Germline-derived CDR1 and CDR2 are SGHTA and FQGTGA. CDR3 nucleotide sequence: TGTGCCAGCAGCTTAACCAGCGGGGGGCCCTACGAGCAGTACTTC. This codes for CASSLTSGGPYEQYF.

The chain combines TRBV7-9 with TRBJ2-6; D is unclear. The CDR3 is made up of 15 amino acids. Per germline, CDR1 SEHNR and CDR2 FQNEAQ (reference sequence). V was trimmed by 3 bases and J by 0 bases, leaving 6 bases between them. The CDR3 region is CASSLSFSGANVLTF. The CDR3 region has the DNA TGTGCCAGCAGCTTGTCGTTCTCTGGGGCCAACGTCCTGACTTTC.

This clone was counted only a few times. The V gene is TRBV4-3, the J gene TRBJ2-4; D possibly corresponds to TRBD1 (5 bases). Trimming shortened V by 0 bases and J by 9 bases, and 21 bases separated the two germline ends. CDR1 and CDR2 from the germline V gene are LGHNA and YSLEER. The CDR3 is 17 residues long. This chain's CDR3 is CASSQDGSRQGSSIQYF. CDR3 sequence (DNA): TGCGCCAGCAGCCAAGATGGAAGTCGGCAGGGTTCGAGCATTCAGTACTTC.

The chain links TRBV6-5 to TRBJ1-2; D not resolved. The CDR3 runs 13 residues. Germline V CDR1 and CDR2: MNHEY, SVGAGI. Trimming removed 8 bases at V and 4 bases at J, with 14 bases between. The CDR3 nucleotides read TGTGCCAGCCGCGTCCAGGCCTCCTATGGCTACACCTTC. Amino acid sequence: CASRVQASYGYTF.

The rearrangement links TRBV18 to TRBJ1-3; D gene uncertain. Per germline, CDR1 KGHSH and CDR2 LQKENI. This CDR3 is 15 amino acids long. V was clipped by 3 bases and J by 0 bases, with 9 bases between them. CDR3 coding DNA: TGTGCCAGCTCACCGGTCGCAGTCTCTGGAAACACCATATATTTT. Its protein is CASSPVAVSGNTIYF.

This clone was counted a few times. The junction departs from the called germline gene at one end, perhaps through a read error. V usage is TRBV5-5 and J usage is TRBJ1-4; the match to TRBD1 covers 10 bases. The CDR3 extends over 18 amino acids. CDR1 SGHKS and CDR2 YYEKEE come from the germline V gene (reference sequence). The CDR3 here is CASRLGGQGPATNEKLFF. CDR3 nucleotide sequence: TGTGCCAGCAGATTGGGGGGACAGGGGCCTGCAACTAATGAAAAACTGTTTTTT.

V is TRBV5-1 and J is TRBJ2-2; TRBD2 aligns across 10 bases. Per germline, CDR1 SGHRS and CDR2 YFSETQ. J gave up 2 bases and V 5 bases, and 9 bases lay outside the gene matches. The CDR3 totals 17 residues. The CDR3 nucleotides read TGCGCCAGCAGTCGACTAGCGGGCGGTGGTAACACCGGGGAGCTGTTTTTT. The encoded protein is CASSRLAGGGNTGELFF.

This clone was counted only a few times. The chain employs TRBV14 and TRBJ2-7; D gene ambiguous. This CDR3 region has 17 residues. V gave up 1 base and J gave up 0 bases, with 16 bases separating them. The germline CDR1 and CDR2 sequences are SGHDN and FVKESK. This chain's CDR3 is CASSQVSTVPSSYEQYF. Written as DNA, the CDR3 is TGTGCCAGCAGCCAAGTTTCCACGGTTCCTAGCTCCTACGAGCAGTACTTC.

This clone was seen more than once but under ten times. J is TRBJ1-2 and V is TRBV6-1; no reliable D call. The germline V gene encodes CDR1 MNHNS and CDR2 SASEGT. The CDR3 sequence is 13 residues long. V was clipped by 2 bases and J by 4 bases, with 8 bases between them. CDR3 sequence (DNA): TGTGCCAGCAGTGAACTACAGCTCTATGGCTACACCTTC. Its protein is CASSELQLYGYTF.